This T cell receptor beta chain was captured by sequencing in a study of blood T cells in healthy people across ages. Notes on this clonotype: Its antigen is still unknown.

General study results and limits: TCR beta diversity, measured per million T cells, fell in a roughly linear way with age.

Each sample gave at least 6.5 million isolated PBMCs. Primed by a sample-barcoded 5' primer and a J-beta primer mix, a second PCR proceeded for about 6 to 11 cycles. TCRdb re-derived calls from the 5' RACE reads in MiXCR, one entry per CDR3 protein. The table shows hundreds of thousands of distinct CDR3 sequences, with about 56% occurring only once. The V end was cut by 3 bases, the J end by 7 bases, with 13 bases between. The CDR3 is 15 residues long. CDR1 MNHEY and CDR2 SVGEGT come from the germline V gene. The TCR comes from a middle-aged man in good health. Sequencing was done on a sample of blood. The rearrangement uses TRBV6-2 or TRBV6-3 and TRBJ1-6; D might be TRBD1 (5 bases). Written as DNA, the CDR3 is TGTGCCAGCAGTTATATCGGGGACGGGAATTCACCCCTCCACTTT. Translating gives CASSYIGDGNSPLHF.